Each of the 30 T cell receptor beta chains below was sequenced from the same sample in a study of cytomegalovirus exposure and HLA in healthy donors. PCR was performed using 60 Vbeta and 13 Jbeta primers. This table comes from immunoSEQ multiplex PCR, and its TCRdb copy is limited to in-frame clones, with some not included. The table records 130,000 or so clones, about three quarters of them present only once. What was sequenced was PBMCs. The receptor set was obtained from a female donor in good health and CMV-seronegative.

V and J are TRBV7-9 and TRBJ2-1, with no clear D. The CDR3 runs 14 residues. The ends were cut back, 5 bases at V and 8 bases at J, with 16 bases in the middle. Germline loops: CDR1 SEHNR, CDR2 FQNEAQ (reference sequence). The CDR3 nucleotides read TGTGCCAGCAGCCTCTACCTGTCTAAAGATGAGCAGTTCTTC. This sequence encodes CASSLYLSKDEQFF.

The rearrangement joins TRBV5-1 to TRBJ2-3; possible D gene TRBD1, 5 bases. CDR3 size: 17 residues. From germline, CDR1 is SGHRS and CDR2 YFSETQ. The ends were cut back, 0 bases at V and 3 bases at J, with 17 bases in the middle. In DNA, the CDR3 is TGCGCCAGCAGCTTGGAGCTTTTGGGGCCAGGAACAGATACGCAGTATTTT. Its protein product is CASSLELLGPGTDTQYF.

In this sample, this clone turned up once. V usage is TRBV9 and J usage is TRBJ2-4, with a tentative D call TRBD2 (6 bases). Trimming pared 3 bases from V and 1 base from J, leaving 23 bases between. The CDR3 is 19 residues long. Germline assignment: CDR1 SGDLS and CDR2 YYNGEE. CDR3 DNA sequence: TGTGCCAGCAGCGAAGGGACTCCCGGACGGATTACGGCCAAAAACATTCAGTACTTC. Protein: CASSEGTPGRITAKNIQYF.

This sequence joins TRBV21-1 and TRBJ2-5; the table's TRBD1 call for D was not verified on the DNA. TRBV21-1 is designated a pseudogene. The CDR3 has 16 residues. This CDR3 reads CASSKDPGTVQETQYF. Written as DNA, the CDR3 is TGTGCCAGCAGCAAAGACCCGGGGACAGTCCAAGAGACCCAGTACTTC.

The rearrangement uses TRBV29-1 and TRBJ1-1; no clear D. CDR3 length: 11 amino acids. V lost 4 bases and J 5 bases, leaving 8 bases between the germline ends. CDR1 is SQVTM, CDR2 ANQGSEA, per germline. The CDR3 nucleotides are TGCAGCGTTGTAAGGGAGACTGAAGCTTTCTTT. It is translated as CSVVRETEAFF.

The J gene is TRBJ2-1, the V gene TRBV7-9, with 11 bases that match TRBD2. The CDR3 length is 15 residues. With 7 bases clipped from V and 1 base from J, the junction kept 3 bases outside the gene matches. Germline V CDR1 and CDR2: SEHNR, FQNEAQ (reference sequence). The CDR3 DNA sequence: TGTGCCAGCACCGGGACTAGCGGTTCCTACAATGAGCAGTTCTTC. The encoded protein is CASTGTSGSYNEQFF.

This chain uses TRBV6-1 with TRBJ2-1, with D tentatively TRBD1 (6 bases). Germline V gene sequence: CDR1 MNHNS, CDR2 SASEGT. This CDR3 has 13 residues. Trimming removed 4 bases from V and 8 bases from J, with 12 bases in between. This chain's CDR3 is CASSGSGVHEQFF. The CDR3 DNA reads TGTGCCAGCAGTGGGTCAGGGGTCCATGAGCAGTTCTTC.

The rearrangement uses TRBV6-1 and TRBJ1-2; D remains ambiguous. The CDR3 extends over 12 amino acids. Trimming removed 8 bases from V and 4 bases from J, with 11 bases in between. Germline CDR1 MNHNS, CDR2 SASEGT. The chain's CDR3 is CASEGLGYGYTF. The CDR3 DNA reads TGTGCCAGCGAAGGACTCGGCTATGGCTACACCTTC.

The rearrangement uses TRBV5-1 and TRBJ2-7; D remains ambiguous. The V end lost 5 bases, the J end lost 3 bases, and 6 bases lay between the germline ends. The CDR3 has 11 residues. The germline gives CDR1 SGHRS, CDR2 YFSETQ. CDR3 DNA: TGCGCCAGCAGTGTCAACTACGAGCAGTACTTC. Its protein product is CASSVNYEQYF.

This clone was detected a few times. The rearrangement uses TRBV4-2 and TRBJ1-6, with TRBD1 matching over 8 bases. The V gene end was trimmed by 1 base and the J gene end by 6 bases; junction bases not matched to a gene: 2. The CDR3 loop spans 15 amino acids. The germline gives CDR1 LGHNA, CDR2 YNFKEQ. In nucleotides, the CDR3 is TGTGCCAGCAGCCAAGGACAGGGGATTAATTCACCCCTCCACTTT. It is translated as CASSQGQGINSPLHF.

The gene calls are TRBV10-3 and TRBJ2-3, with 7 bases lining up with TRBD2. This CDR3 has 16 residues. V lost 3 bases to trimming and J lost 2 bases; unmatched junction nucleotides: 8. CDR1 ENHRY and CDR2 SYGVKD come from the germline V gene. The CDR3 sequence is CAISDRGGEITDTQYF. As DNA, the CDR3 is TGTGCCATCAGTGATCGTGGGGGGGAGATCACAGATACGCAGTATTTT.

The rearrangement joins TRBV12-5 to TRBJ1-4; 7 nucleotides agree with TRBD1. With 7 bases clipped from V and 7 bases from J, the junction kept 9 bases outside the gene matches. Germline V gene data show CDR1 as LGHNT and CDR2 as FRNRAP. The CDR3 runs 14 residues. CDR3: CASATRDRGEKLFF. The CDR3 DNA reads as TGTGCTAGTGCTACCCGGGACAGAGGTGAAAAACTGTTTTTT.

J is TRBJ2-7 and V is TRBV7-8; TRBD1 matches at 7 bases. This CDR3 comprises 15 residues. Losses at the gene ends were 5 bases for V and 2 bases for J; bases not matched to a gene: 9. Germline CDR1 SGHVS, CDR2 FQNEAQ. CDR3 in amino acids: CASSPGTGATYEQYF. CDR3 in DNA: TGTGCCAGCAGCCCGGGAACAGGGGCGACCTACGAGCAGTACTTC.

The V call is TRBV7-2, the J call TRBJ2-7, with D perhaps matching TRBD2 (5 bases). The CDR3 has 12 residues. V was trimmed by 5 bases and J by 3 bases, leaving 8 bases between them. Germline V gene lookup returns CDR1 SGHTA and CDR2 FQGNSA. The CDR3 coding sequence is TGTGCCAGCAGCCCTACTAGCTACGAGCAGTACTTC. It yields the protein CASSPTSYEQYF.

DNA for the CDR3: TGCAGCGTTGAAGAGTGGGAGGGCCAGCCCCAGCATTTT. Its protein product is CSVEEWEGQPQHF. The chain recombines TRBV29-1 with TRBJ1-5; D remains ambiguous. The CDR3 extends over 13 amino acids. The V gene's germline CDR1 is SQVTM and CDR2 ANQGSEA. Trimming removed 0 bases from V and 7 bases from J, with 10 bases in between.

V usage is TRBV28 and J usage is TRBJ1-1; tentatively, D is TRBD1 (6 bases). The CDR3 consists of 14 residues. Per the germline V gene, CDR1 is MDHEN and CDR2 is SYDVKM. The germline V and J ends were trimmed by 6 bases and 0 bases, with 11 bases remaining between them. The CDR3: CASRPGQMNTEAFF. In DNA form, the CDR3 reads TGTGCCAGCAGACCAGGACAGATGAACACTGAAGCTTTCTTT. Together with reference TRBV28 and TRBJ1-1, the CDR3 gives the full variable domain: DVKVTQSSRYLVKRTGEKVFLECVQDMDHENMFWYRQDPGLGLRLIYFSYDVKMKEKGDIPEGYSVSREKKERFSLILESASTNQTSMYLCASRPGQMNTEAFFGQGTRLTVV.

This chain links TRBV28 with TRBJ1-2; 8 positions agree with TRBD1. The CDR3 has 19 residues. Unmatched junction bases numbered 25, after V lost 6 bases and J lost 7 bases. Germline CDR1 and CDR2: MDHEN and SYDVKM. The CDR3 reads CASSALKYPRTGHTSGYTF. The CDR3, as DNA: TGTGCCAGCAGCGCCTTAAAGTATCCTCGGACAGGGCATACATCTGGCTACACCTTC.

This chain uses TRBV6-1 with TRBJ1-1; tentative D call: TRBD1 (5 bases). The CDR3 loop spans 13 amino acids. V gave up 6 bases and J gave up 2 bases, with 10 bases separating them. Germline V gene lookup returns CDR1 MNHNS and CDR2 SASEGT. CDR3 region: CASSAGFNTEAFF. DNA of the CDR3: TGTGCCAGCAGCGCAGGGTTCAACACTGAAGCTTTCTTT.

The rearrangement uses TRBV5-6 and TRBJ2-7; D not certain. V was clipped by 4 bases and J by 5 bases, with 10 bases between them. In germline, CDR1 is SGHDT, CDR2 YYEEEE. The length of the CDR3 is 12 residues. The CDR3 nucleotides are TGTGCCAGCAGCCTGATACTCCACGAGCAGTACTTC. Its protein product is CASSLILHEQYF.

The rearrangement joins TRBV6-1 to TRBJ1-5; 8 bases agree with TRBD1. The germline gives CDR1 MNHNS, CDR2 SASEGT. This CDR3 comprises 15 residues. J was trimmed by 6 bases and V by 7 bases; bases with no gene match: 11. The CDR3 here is CASNIQGVYAQPQHF. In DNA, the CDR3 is TGTGCCAGCAACATACAGGGGGTGTACGCTCAGCCCCAGCATTTT.

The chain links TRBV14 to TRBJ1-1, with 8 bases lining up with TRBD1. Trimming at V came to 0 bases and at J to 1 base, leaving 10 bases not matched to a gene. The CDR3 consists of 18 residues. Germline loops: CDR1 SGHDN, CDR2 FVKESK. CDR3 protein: CASSQDPLWTGTNTEAFF. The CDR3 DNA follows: TGTGCCAGCAGCCAAGATCCCCTGTGGACAGGGACGAACACTGAAGCTTTCTTT.

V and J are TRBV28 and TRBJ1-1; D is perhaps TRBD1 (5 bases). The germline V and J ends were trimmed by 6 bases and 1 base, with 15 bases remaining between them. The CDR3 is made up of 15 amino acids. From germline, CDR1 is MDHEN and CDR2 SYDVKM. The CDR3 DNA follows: TGTGCCAGCAGCCCTCCCTGGGGGGGGAACACTGAAGCTTTCTTT. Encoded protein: CASSPPWGGNTEAFF. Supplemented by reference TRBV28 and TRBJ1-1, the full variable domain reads DVKVTQSSRYLVKRTGEKVFLECVQDMDHENMFWYRQDPGLGLRLIYFSYDVKMKEKGDIPEGYSVSREKKERFSLILESASTNQTSMYLCASSPPWGGNTEAFFGQGTRLTVV.

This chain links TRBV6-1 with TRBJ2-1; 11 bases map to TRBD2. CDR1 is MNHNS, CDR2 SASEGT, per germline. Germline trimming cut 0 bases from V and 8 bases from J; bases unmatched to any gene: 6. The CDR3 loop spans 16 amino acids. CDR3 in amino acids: CASSEARTSGSYEQFF. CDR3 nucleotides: TGTGCCAGCAGTGAAGCCAGAACTAGCGGGAGCTATGAGCAGTTCTTC.

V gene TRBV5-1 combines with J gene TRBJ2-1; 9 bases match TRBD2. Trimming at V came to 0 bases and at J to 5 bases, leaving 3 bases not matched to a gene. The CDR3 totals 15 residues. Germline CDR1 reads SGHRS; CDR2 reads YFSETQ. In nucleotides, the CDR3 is TGCGCCAGCAGCTTGGATGGGACTAGCAACAATGAGCAGTTCTTC. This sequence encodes CASSLDGTSNNEQFF.

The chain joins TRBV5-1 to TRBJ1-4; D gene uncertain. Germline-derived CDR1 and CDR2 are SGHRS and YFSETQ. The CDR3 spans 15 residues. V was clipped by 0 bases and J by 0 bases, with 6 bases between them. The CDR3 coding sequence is TGCGCCAGCAGCTTGGGAGACACAACTAATGAAAAACTGTTTTTT. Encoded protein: CASSLGDTTNEKLFF.

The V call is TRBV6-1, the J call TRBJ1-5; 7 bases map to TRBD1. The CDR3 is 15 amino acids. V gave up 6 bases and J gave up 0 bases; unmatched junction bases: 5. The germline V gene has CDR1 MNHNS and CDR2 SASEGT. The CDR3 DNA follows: TGTGCCAGCAGCGGGACAGTGTCTAGCAATCAGCCCCAGCATTTT. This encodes CASSGTVSSNQPQHF.

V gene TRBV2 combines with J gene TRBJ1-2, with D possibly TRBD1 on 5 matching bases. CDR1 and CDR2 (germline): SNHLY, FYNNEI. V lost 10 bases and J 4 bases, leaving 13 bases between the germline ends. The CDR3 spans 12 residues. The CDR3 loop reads CATSRTLYGYTF. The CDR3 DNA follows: TGTGCCACCTCCAGGACACTCTATGGCTACACCTTC. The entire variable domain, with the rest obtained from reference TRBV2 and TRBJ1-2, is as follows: EPEVTQTPSHQVTQMGQEVILRCVPISNHLYFYWYRQILGQKVEFLVSFYNNEISEKSEIFDDQFSVERPDGSNFTLKIRSTKLEDSAMYFCATSRTLYGYTFGSGTRLTVV.

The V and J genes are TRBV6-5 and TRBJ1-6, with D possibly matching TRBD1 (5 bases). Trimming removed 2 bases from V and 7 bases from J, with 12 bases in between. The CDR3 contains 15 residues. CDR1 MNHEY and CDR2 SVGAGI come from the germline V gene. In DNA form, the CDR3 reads TGTGCCAGCAGTTACCTCGCCAGGGTCAATTCACCCCTCCACTTT. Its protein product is CASSYLARVNSPLHF.

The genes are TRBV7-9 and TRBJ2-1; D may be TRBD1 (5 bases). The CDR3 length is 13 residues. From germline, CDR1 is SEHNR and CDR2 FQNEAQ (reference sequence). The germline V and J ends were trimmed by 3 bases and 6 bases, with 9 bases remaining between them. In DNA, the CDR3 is TGTGCCAGCAGCTTGGACACGAGCAATGAGCAGTTCTTC. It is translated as CASSLDTSNEQFF.

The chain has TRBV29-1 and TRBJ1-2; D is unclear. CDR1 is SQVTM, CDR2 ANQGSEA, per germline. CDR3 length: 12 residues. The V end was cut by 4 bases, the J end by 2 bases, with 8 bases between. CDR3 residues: CSVGQWNYGYTF. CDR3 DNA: TGCAGCGTTGGGCAGTGGAACTATGGCTACACCTTC.